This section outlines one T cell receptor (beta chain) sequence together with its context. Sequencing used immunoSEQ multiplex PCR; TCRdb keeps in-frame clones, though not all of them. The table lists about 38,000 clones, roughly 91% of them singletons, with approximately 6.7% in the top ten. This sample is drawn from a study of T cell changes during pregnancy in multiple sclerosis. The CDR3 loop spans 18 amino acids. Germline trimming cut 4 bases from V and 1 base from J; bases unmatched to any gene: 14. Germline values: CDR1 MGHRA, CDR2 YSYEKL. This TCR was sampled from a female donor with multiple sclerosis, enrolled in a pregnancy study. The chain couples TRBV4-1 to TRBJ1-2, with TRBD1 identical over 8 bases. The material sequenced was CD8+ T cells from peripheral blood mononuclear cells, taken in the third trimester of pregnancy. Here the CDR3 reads CASSPSDRDPPINYGYTF. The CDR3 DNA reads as TGCGCCAGCAGCCCTTCGGACAGGGATCCCCCTATTAACTATGGCTACACCTTC.